Shown below are 31 T cell receptor beta chains from a single sample sequenced in a study of identical twins. TCRdb called the 5' RACE reads again in MiXCR, with one record for every CDR3 protein. The sample yields about 300,000 distinct CDR3 sequences, about 12% seen once. The same data also went into a second study, on yellow fever vaccine responses in identical twins.

The sequencing sample was made of CD8+ T cells sorted from blood. The source is a woman under 30 in good health.

The chain carries TRBV5-6 and TRBJ2-2; 7 bases line up with TRBD2. Trimming took 0 bases from V and 3 from J; bases not matched to a gene: 5. Germline CDR1 is SGHDT and CDR2 is YYEEEE. This CDR3 is 16 amino acids long. CDR3 in amino acids: CASSLGREDYTGELFF. The CDR3 DNA sequence: TGTGCCAGCAGCTTGGGTCGGGAGGATTACACCGGGGAGCTGTTTTTT. The full variable domain, with the rest looked up from reference TRBV5-6 and TRBJ2-2, is DAGVTQSPTHLIKTRGQQVTLRCSPKSGHDTVSWYQQALGQGPQFIFQYYEEEERQRGNFPDRFSGHQFPNYSSELNVNALLLGDSALYLCASSLGREDYTGELFFGEGSRLTVL.

This clonotype showed up just a few times. In DNA, the CDR3 is TGTGCCAGCAGCCGACCCGGACAGGGCTCGGCCCTCCACTTT. This codes for CASSRPGQGSALHF. This rearrangement joins TRBV7-9 to TRBJ1-6, with TRBD1 matching 8 bases. The length of the CDR3 is 14 residues. The V and J ends lost 5 bases and 14 bases, in that order; junction bases with no gene match: 11. Looked up from germline, CDR1 is SEHNR and CDR2 is FQNEAQ (reference sequence).

This chain joins TRBV3-1 and TRBJ2-7; D might be TRBD2 (6 bases). The CDR3 has 18 amino acids. Germline V gives CDR1 LGHDT, CDR2 YNNKEL (reference sequence). Trimming left V 0 bases short and J 6 bases short, with 24 bases between. Written as DNA, the CDR3 is TGTGCCAGCAGCCAAGACAGCCCCTGGGGGAGCGGGCAGGTCGAGCAGTACTTC. This encodes CASSQDSPWGSGQVEQYF.

The chain links TRBV28 to TRBJ1-5; possibly TRBD1 for D (5 bases). Germline V gene lookup returns CDR1 MDHEN and CDR2 SYDVKM. The length of the CDR3 is 15 residues. V was clipped by 2 bases and J by 5 bases, with 13 bases between them. DNA for the CDR3: TGTGCCAGCAGTTTAATAGGGGTGACAGATCAGCCCCAGCATTTT. This sequence encodes CASSLIGVTDQPQHF. The full variable domain, completed using reference TRBV28 and TRBJ1-5, is DVKVTQSSRYLVKRTGEKVFLECVQDMDHENMFWYRQDPGLGLRLIYFSYDVKMKEKGDIPEGYSVSREKKERFSLILESASTNQTSMYLCASSLIGVTDQPQHFGDGTRLSIL.

This clonotype came up a few times. The chain recombines TRBV5-7 with TRBJ2-2; 9 bases are shared with TRBD1. TRBV5-7 is annotated as an ORF whose role is uncertain. This CDR3 region has 15 residues. The J segment lost 4 bases and the V segment lost 3 bases, leaving 4 bases of the junction unmatched. The CDR3 region is CASSCRDRVTGELFF. For the CDR3, the DNA is TGTGCCAGCAGCTGCCGGGACAGGGTCACCGGGGAGCTGTTTTTT.

This clonotype came up a few times. The V gene is TRBV20-1, the J gene TRBJ2-3, with D possibly being TRBD2 (5 bases). This CDR3 comprises 12 residues. Trimming took off 5 bases at V and 5 bases at J, with 11 bases between the two ends. Looked up from germline, CDR1 is DFQATT and CDR2 is SNEGSKA (reference sequence). The CDR3 nucleotides are TGCAGTGCTCCCGAGGGTATAGATACGCAGTATTTT. Protein product: CSAPEGIDTQYF.

The rearrangement links TRBV6-4 to TRBJ2-7; TRBD1 aligns across 8 bases. Trimming cost V 2 bases and J 3 bases; bases outside gene matches: 24. CDR3 length equals 21 residues. The germline gives CDR1 MRHNA, CDR2 SNTAGT. The CDR3 protein is CASSDHPVRTGSKRSIYEQYV. The CDR3, as DNA: TGTGCCAGCAGTGACCACCCAGTTCGGACAGGGTCGAAAAGGTCGATCTACGAGCAGTACGTC.

The chain carries TRBV20-1 and TRBJ1-2; 9 nucleotides agree with TRBD1. CDR1 DFQATT and CDR2 SNEGSKA come from the germline V gene (reference sequence). The trim removed 3 bases at V and 3 bases at J, leaving 11 bases unmatched. The CDR3 has 16 residues. The DNA of the CDR3 is TGCAGTGCTAGCGAATCGACAGGGGGATCTGACTATGGCTACACCTTC. This translates into CSASESTGGSDYGYTF.

This clonotype was counted a few times. The V and J genes are TRBV7-8 and TRBJ2-7; 9 bases map to TRBD2. The V gene's germline CDR1 is SGHVS and CDR2 FQNEAQ. This CDR3 comprises 16 residues. J gave up 3 bases and V 4 bases, and 10 bases lay outside the gene matches. CDR3 coding DNA: TGTGCCAGCAGCTCAGGGGGACTAGCAGAGAACTACGAGCAGTACTTC. Translated: CASSSGGLAENYEQYF.

The V gene is TRBV29-1, the J gene TRBJ2-3, with a weak D call TRBD1 (6 bases). There are 15 residues in the CDR3. The germline V and J ends were trimmed by 2 bases and 4 bases, with 16 bases remaining between them. Germline CDR1 SQVTM, CDR2 ANQGSEA. CDR3 nucleotides: TGCAGCGTTGAATTGTTCGGCCAGGGGTCAGATACGCAGTATTTT. Protein: CSVELFGQGSDTQYF.

The chain's CDR3 is CASSEIAGDFFYEQYF. The CDR3 coding sequence is TGTGCCAGCAGTGAAATAGCGGGAGATTTCTTCTACGAGCAGTACTTC. The genes are TRBV27 and TRBJ2-7, with TRBD2 matching 9 bases. The CDR3 is 16 residues long. CDR1 MNHEY and CDR2 SMNVEV come from the germline V gene (reference sequence). Trimming at V came to 5 bases and at J to 3 bases, leaving 11 bases not matched to a gene.

Concerning this clonotype itself: A much larger clone differs by one base, so this may be a read error. The CDR3 is CASSSSIAGRPNPDTQYF. The CDR3 DNA reads as TGTGCCAGCAGCTCCAGTATAGCGGGGCGGCCGAACCCAGATACGCAGTATTTT. The chain combines TRBV7-6 with TRBJ2-3; 8 nucleotides align to TRBD2. This CDR3 is 18 amino acids long. CDR1 and CDR2 (germline): SGHVS, FNYEAQ. V gave up 4 bases and J gave up 4 bases; unmatched junction bases: 16.

V and J are TRBV3-1 and TRBJ1-2; D ambiguous. V dropped 1 base and J dropped 5 bases, with 20 bases sitting between them. This CDR3 spans 17 amino acids. CDR1 and CDR2 (germline): LGHDT, YNNKEL (reference sequence). The CDR3 loop is CASSQVYKLPRAYGYTF. In DNA form, the CDR3 reads TGTGCCAGCAGCCAAGTGTACAAGCTTCCTAGGGCTTATGGCTACACCTTC.

This clonotype was observed a handful of times. The V call is TRBV7-9, the J call TRBJ1-1; the match to TRBD1 covers 7 bases. J gave up 6 bases and V 5 bases, and 12 bases lay outside the gene matches. CDR3 length equals 15 residues. Germline CDR1 SEHNR, CDR2 FQNEAQ (reference sequence). The CDR3 DNA is TGTGCCAGCAGCCCCTTGACAGGGTTGTTCGCTGAAGCTTTCTTT. Translated, it gives CASSPLTGLFAEAFF.

There are many counts of this clonotype. The V and J genes are TRBV28 and TRBJ2-7; D perhaps matches TRBD1 (5 bases). The CDR3 is 13 residues long. Germline V CDR1 and CDR2: MDHEN, SYDVKM. The V and J ends lost 6 bases and 1 base respectively, with 10 bases between them. The CDR3 DNA sequence: TGTGCCAGCAGGAGTTCAGGGTCCTACGAGCAGTACGTC. Amino acid sequence: CASRSSGSYEQYV.

The CDR3 here is CASSQIDPTGELFF. CDR3 coding DNA: TGTGCCAGCAGCCAAATAGATCCCACCGGGGAGCTGTTTTTT. V usage is TRBV4-2 and J usage is TRBJ2-2; no clear D. Between the trimmed V and J ends, which lost 2 bases and 4 bases, there was a span of 8 bases. Germline V CDR1 and CDR2: LGHNA, YNFKEQ. The CDR3 has 14 residues.

The chain combines TRBV27 with TRBJ2-5; D uncertain. Germline V lookup: CDR1 MNHEY, CDR2 SMNVEV (reference sequence). This CDR3 is 13 amino acids long. Trimming took off 8 bases at V and 2 bases at J, with 12 bases between the two ends. CDR3 coding DNA: TGTGCCAGCGCTCGAGTCGTACAAGAGACCCAGTACTTC. Its translation: CASARVVQETQYF.

The chain links TRBV28 to TRBJ1-2; D is unclear. Germline assignment: CDR1 MDHEN and CDR2 SYDVKM. Trimming cost V 4 bases and J 8 bases, with 17 bases left between them. The CDR3 runs to 14 residues. CDR3 nucleotide sequence: TGTGCCAGCAGTTCCCCCTATGAGGGTGCGGGCTACACCTTC. Translating it yields CASSSPYEGAGYTF.

This rearrangement joins TRBV28 to TRBJ2-1; 7 nucleotides align to TRBD2. Looked up from germline, CDR1 is MDHEN and CDR2 is SYDVKM. This CDR3 is 17 amino acids long. Germline trimming cut 7 bases from V and 0 bases from J; bases unmatched to any gene: 12. The CDR3 coding sequence is TGTGCCAGCAATAGAAAATGGCGGGAGAGCTCCTACAATGAGCAGTTCTTC. This translates into CASNRKWRESSYNEQFF.

This chain connects TRBV9 to TRBJ2-3, with TRBD2 matching over 7 bases. J lost 7 bases, V lost 3 bases, and 8 bases had no gene match. Germline CDR1 reads SGDLS; CDR2 reads YYNGEE. This CDR3 is built from 14 residues. CDR3 amino acids: CASSAGTTINTQYF. CDR3 DNA: TGTGCCAGCAGCGCCGGGACTACCATAAATACGCAGTATTTT.

The gene calls are TRBV20-1 and TRBJ2-4; either TRBD1 or TRBD2 may supply D (5 bases each). The CDR3 is 14 residues long. CDR1 is DFQATT, CDR2 SNEGSKA, per germline (reference sequence). V lost 1 base and J lost 6, with 13 bases in between. The CDR3 bases are TGCAGTGCTAGAGGCAGGGAGATAAGAAACATTCAGTACTTC. This sequence encodes CSARGREIRNIQYF.

The chain recombines TRBV4-2 with TRBJ1-6, with no clear D. V dropped 0 bases and J dropped 4 bases, with 19 bases sitting between them. CDR3 length: 19 residues. The germline V gene encodes CDR1 LGHNA and CDR2 YNFKEQ. The CDR3 spells CASSQDISPGKLYNSPLHF. For the CDR3, the DNA is TGTGCCAGCAGCCAAGATATATCGCCAGGAAAATTATATAATTCACCCCTCCACTTT.

The chain links TRBV7-9 to TRBJ2-7; D remains ambiguous. Germline V gene data show CDR1 as SEHNR and CDR2 as FQNEAQ (reference sequence). CDR3 length: 13 amino acids. The ends were cut back, 0 bases at V and 4 bases at J, with 7 bases in the middle. In DNA form, the CDR3 reads TGTGCCAGCAGCTTAGCCCCTGGGTACGAGCAGTACTTC. Protein: CASSLAPGYEQYF.

This chain links TRBV4-1 with TRBJ1-1, with 8 bases lining up with TRBD1. Unmatched junction bases numbered 5, after V lost 3 bases and J lost 2 bases. CDR3 size: 15 residues. Per the germline V gene, CDR1 is MGHRA and CDR2 is YSYEKL. CDR3 nucleotides: TGCGCCAGCAGCCACACCGGGACAGGCAACACTGAAGCTTTCTTT. Residues: CASSHTGTGNTEAFF.

This clonotype has only a few counts. The chain employs TRBV10-3 and TRBJ2-5; D is ambiguous. Trimming removed 4 bases at V and 4 bases at J, with 7 bases between. This CDR3 region has 12 residues. Germline CDR1 reads ENHRY; CDR2 reads SYGVKD. CDR3 residues: CAISGDGETQYF. The CDR3 bases are TGTGCCATCAGTGGGGATGGAGAGACCCAGTACTTC.

The chain has TRBV5-1 and TRBJ1-1; D not resolved. From germline, CDR1 is SGHRS and CDR2 YFSETQ. The CDR3 spans 14 residues. With 4 bases removed from V and 4 bases from J, the gap between germline ends came to 14 bases. CDR3 DNA: TGCGCCAGCAGCACTGCCCGGTGGGGCACTGAAGCTTTCTTT. Encoded protein: CASSTARWGTEAFF.

The V and J genes are TRBV6-1 and TRBJ1-1; 7 positions agree with TRBD1. The germline V gene has CDR1 MNHNS and CDR2 SASEGT. The ends lost 6 bases at V and 1 base at J; junction bases unmatched: 5. CDR3 length: 14 residues. The CDR3 spells CASSTGEGNTEAFF. The CDR3 DNA sequence: TGTGCCAGCAGCACAGGGGAGGGGAACACTGAAGCTTTCTTT.

A remark on this clonotype: A much larger clone is a single base away; this may be a read error. CDR3 DNA: TGTGCCAGCAGCCCCGGACAGTACACAGATACGCAGTATTTT. Its protein is CASSPGQYTDTQYF. The chain employs TRBV7-9 and TRBJ2-3; D is perhaps TRBD1 (6 bases). CDR1 is SEHNR and CDR2 is FQNEAQ in the germline V gene (reference sequence). Trimming left V 5 bases short and J 2 bases short, with 11 bases between. The CDR3 loop spans 14 amino acids. Variable domain in full (rest from reference TRBV7-9 and TRBJ2-3): DTGVSQNPRHKITKRGQNVTFRCDPISEHNRLYWYRQTLGQGPEFLTYFQNEAQLEKSRLLSDRFSAERPKGSFSTLEIQRTEQGDSAMYLCASSPGQYTDTQYFGPGTRLTVL.

The chain uses TRBV2 and TRBJ2-7; 7 bases agree with TRBD2. The CDR3 is made up of 15 amino acids. V lost 6 bases and J lost 5; bases outside the gene matches: 13. Germline CDR1 SNHLY, CDR2 FYNNEI. CDR3 sequence: CASSVAGTTFDEQYF. The CDR3 bases are TGTGCCAGCAGCGTTGCCGGGACTACCTTTGACGAGCAGTACTTC. The whole variable domain, remainder taken from reference TRBV2 and TRBJ2-7, is EPEVTQTPSHQVTQMGQEVILRCVPISNHLYFYWYRQILGQKVEFLVSFYNNEISEKSEIFDDQFSVERPDGSNFTLKIRSTKLEDSAMYFCASSVAGTTFDEQYFGPGTRLTVT.

CDR3 residues: CSAELAGAYEQYF. The CDR3 bases are TGCAGTGCTGAACTAGCGGGAGCTTACGAGCAGTACTTC. V gene TRBV20-1 combines with J gene TRBJ2-7, with 11 bases that match TRBD2. CDR1 is DFQATT and CDR2 is SNEGSKA in the germline V gene (reference sequence). Unmatched junction bases numbered 4, after V lost 5 bases and J lost 4 bases. There are 13 residues in the CDR3.

The chain joins TRBV6-2 or TRBV6-3 to TRBJ1-1, with D perhaps matching TRBD1 (6 bases). The CDR3 is 17 amino acids. The V end lost 6 bases, the J end lost 5 bases, and 25 bases lay between the germline ends. Germline V CDR1 and CDR2: MNHEY, SVGEGT. Written as DNA, the CDR3 is TGTGCCAGCAGCCCCCCGTACCCGGGGGACACTGGAACTGAAGCTTTCTTT. Translating gives CASSPPYPGDTGTEAFF.